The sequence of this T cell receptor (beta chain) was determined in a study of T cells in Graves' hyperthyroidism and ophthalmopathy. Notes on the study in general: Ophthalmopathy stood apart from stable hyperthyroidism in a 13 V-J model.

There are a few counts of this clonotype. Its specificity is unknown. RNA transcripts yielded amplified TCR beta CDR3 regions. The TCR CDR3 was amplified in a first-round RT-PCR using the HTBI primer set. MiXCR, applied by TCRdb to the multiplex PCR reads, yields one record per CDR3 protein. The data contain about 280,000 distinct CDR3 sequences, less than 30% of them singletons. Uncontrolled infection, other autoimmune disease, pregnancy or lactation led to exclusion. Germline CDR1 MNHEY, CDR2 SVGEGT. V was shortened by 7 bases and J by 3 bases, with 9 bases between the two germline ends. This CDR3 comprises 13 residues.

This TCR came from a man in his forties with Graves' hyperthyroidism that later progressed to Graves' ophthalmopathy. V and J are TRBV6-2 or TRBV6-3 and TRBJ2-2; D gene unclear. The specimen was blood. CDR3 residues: CASTGSDTGELFF. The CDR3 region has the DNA TGTGCCAGCACCGGCAGCGACACCGGGGAGCTGTTTTTT.